Presented here are 10 T cell receptor beta chains from one specimen sequenced in a study of cytotoxic CD8 clonotypes in ibrutinib-treated CLL. Sequencing was performed with immunoSEQ multiplex PCR; in TCRdb, only in-frame clones are kept and a portion is missing. The sample carries over 100,000 clones, 58% recorded once. Sequenced material: PBMCs, taken after 24 months of ibrutinib treatment. Receptor source: a human donor with chronic lymphocytic leukemia.

The CDR3, as DNA: TGTGCCAGCAGTTCCTCACACGACGTGGAGACCCAGTACTTC. This gives the protein CASSSSHDVETQYF. This sequence joins TRBV6-5 and TRBJ2-5; D is ambiguous. Germline-derived CDR1 and CDR2 are MNHEY and SVGAGI. The V end was cut by 4 bases, the J end by 5 bases, with 14 bases between. The CDR3 is 14 amino acids.

The rearrangement uses TRBV5-1 and TRBJ2-1; TRBD2 matches at 11 bases. This CDR3 is built from 15 residues. Germline loops: CDR1 SGHRS, CDR2 YFSETQ. With V trimmed by 4 bases and J by 3 bases, 3 bases remained unmatched. CDR3 in DNA: TGCGCCAGCAGCCCACTAGCGGGGGACTACAATGAGCAGTTCTTC. Its protein product is CASSPLAGDYNEQFF.

The genes are TRBV4-3 and TRBJ2-6; tentative D call: TRBD2 (5 bases). V lost 4 bases to trimming and J lost 1 base, with 14 bases between them. Germline values: CDR1 LGHNA, CDR2 YSLEER. The CDR3 loop spans 17 amino acids. The CDR3 DNA reads as TGCGCCAGCAGCCGAGAACCATCGGGGTCTGGGGCCAACGTCCTGACTTTC. Encoded protein: CASSREPSGSGANVLTF.

This clone appeared a single time. V usage is TRBV6-5 and J usage is TRBJ1-6; no clear D gene. Trimming stripped 10 bases from V and 4 bases from J, with 11 bases between. The CDR3 runs to 13 residues. Germline CDR1 and CDR2: MNHEY and SVGAGI. The chain's CDR3 is CAIGVLYNSPLHF. The DNA for the CDR3 is TGTGCCATCGGGGTCTTATATAATTCACCCCTCCACTTT.

This chain joins TRBV27 and TRBJ2-2; D possibly corresponds to TRBD1 (6 bases). In germline, CDR1 is MNHEY, CDR2 SMNVEV (reference sequence). V lost 4 bases and J 6 bases, leaving 15 bases between the germline ends. The CDR3 is made up of 15 amino acids. CDR3 bases: TGTGCCAGCAGTTCCCGACCCAACAGGGCCGGGGAGCTGTTTTTT. Translated, it gives CASSSRPNRAGELFF.

The chain links TRBV5-1 to TRBJ2-1; 8 positions agree with TRBD2. The junction had 3 bases not matched to a gene; V was cut back by 1 base and J by 3 bases. Germline lookup yields CDR1 SGHRS and CDR2 YFSETQ. The CDR3 extends over 15 amino acids. The DNA of the CDR3 is TGCGCCAGCAGCTTGCCAAGCGGGGGCTACAATGAGCAGTTCTTC. Amino acid sequence: CASSLPSGGYNEQFF. Filled out from reference TRBV5-1 and TRBJ2-1, the complete variable domain reads KAGVTQTPRYLIKTRGQQVTLSCSPISGHRSVSWYQQTPGQGLQFLFEYFSETQRNKGNFPGRFSGRQFSNSRSEMNVSTLELGDSALYLCASSLPSGGYNEQFFGPGTRLTVL.

V and J are TRBV7-2 and TRBJ2-1; no clear D gene. The CDR3 extends over 13 amino acids. CDR1 and CDR2 (germline): SGHTA, FQGNSA. Trimming pared 4 bases from V and 6 bases from J, leaving 10 bases between. The DNA for the CDR3 is TGTGCCAGCAGCTCCCAACCCGGCAATGAGCAGTTCTTC. It specifies CASSSQPGNEQFF.

In its sample, this clone was seen once. V usage is TRBV10-3 and J usage is TRBJ2-2; TRBD1 matches 9 bases. Trimming at V came to 8 bases and at J to 3 bases, leaving 4 bases not matched to a gene. The CDR3 sequence is 14 residues long. The V gene's germline CDR1 is ENHRY and CDR2 SYGVKD. CDR3 in amino acids: CAILRDRDTGELFF. The CDR3 region has the DNA TGTGCCATCCTCCGGGACAGGGACACCGGGGAGCTGTTTTTT.

This chain joins TRBV5-1 and TRBJ1-5; 8 bases line up with TRBD1. J was trimmed by 6 bases and V by 0 bases; bases with no gene match: 5. This CDR3 is built from 15 residues. Germline-derived CDR1 and CDR2 are SGHRS and YFSETQ. CDR3 bases: TGCGCCAGCAGCTTGGGGGGACAGGCAGGTCAGCCCCAGCATTTT. Translation: CASSLGGQAGQPQHF.

The table lists this clone with a few counts. The V and J genes are TRBV29-1 and TRBJ2-1, with no clear D. V lost 4 bases and J lost 6, with 7 bases in between. CDR1 is SQVTM, CDR2 ANQGSEA, per germline. This CDR3 contains 11 residues. CDR3 amino acids: CSVARTNEQFF. The CDR3 DNA follows: TGCAGCGTTGCCAGGACCAATGAGCAGTTCTTC.